This record covers a single T cell receptor (beta chain). Its antigen remains unknown. Germline and junction disagree at one end, which may indicate a read error. This CDR3 region has 15 residues. Germline V gene data show CDR1 as MNHNS and CDR2 as SASEGT. Researchers ran the PCR with 60 Vbeta and 13 Jbeta primers. Here immunoSEQ multiplex PCR was the method, and the copy in TCRdb shows in-frame clones only, minus some. Among around 44,000 clones listed, roughly 90% were seen once. The sample comes from a study of cytomegalovirus exposure and HLA in healthy donors. At the level of the study: Previous work identified 95 million to 140 million unique TCR beta sequences from about 179 million T cells.

The study, taken as a whole, reports: Presence/absence analyses rested on an assumption that sequencing depth was roughly uniform across donors. Clonal expansion was found to be greater in HLA-associated TCR beta chains than in equally common others in a later analysis. The authors judged a highly shared variant cluster likely a sequencing artifact.

The sequenced sample was PBMCs. The sequence was collected from a woman aged 40 to 50 in good health and CMV-seropositive. This rearrangement joins TRBV6-1 to TRBJ2-7; D call uncertain. The CDR3 loop is CAGSEVAAPGYEQYF. The CDR3 DNA reads TGTGCCGGCAGTGAAGTAGCAGCCCCTGGGTACGAGCAGTACTTC.